Listed below are T cell receptor beta chains from one sample, sequenced in a study of T cell repertoires and HLA-DP antigens. Measured with immunoSEQ multiplex PCR; TCRdb has only the in-frame clones, and not every one. The profile covers roughly 120,000 clones, with almost 95% appearing a single time and 0.25% to 0.3% taken by the ten largest. Antigen specificity for these receptors is unknown. The specimen was CD4+ T cells from PBMCs. The source of these receptors is a woman aged 18-29 years in good health and CMV-seronegative. The CDR3 runs from the conserved cysteine through the conserved F or W. Fields, in order: clone size, V gene, J gene, D gene, CDR3 protein, CDR3 DNA. The D gene is left open where the match is weak. Expanded clones are given a class, and other clones once, few, many or no size at all.

-,TRBV5-8,TRBJ2-1,TRBD1,CASSGDRDRGLYSTYNEQFF,TGTGCCAGCAGCGGCGACCGGGACAGGGGGCTATATTCCACCTACAATGAGCAGTTCTTC
-,TRBV4-2,TRBJ2-5,-,CASSPLGGSQETQYF,TGTGCCAGCAGCCCCTTGGGAGGATCCCAAGAGACCCAGTACTTC
-,TRBV7-2,TRBJ1-5,TRBD1,CASSSQGAEPQHF,TGTGCCAGCAGCTCACAGGGGGCAGAGCCCCAGCATTTT
-,TRBV7-8,TRBJ1-1,-,CASSSRAALNTEAFF,TGTGCCAGCAGCTCCCGGGCAGCTTTGAACACTGAAGCTTTCTTT
-,TRBV7-9,TRBJ1-1,-,CASSQGGTEAFF,TGTGCCAGCAGCCAAGGGGGTACTGAAGCTTTCTTT
-,TRBV15,TRBJ1-6,-,CATSREGNFNSPLHF,TGTGCCACCAGCAGAGAGGGAAATTTTAATTCACCCCTCCACTTT
-,TRBV15,TRBJ2-5,TRBD2,CATSERLAGVKTQYF,TGTGCCACCAGCGAAAGACTAGCGGGAGTCAAGACCCAGTACTTC
-,TRBV30,TRBJ2-1,TRBD1,CAWSRVGTANNEQFF,TGTGCCTGGAGTAGGGTTGGGACAGCCAACAATGAGCAGTTCTTC
few,TRBV7-2,TRBJ1-2,TRBD1,CASSPRQGLEGYTF,TGTGCCAGCAGCCCCCGACAGGGTCTAGAGGGCTACACCTTC
-,TRBV7-2,TRBJ2-1,-,CASSLGSGLGNEQFF,TGTGCCAGCAGCTTAGGTTCAGGGCTAGGCAATGAGCAGTTCTTC
-,TRBV7-3,TRBJ2-1,TRBD1,CASSLTGTEYNEQFF,TGTGCCAGCAGCTTAACAGGGACAGAATACAATGAGCAGTTCTTC
-,TRBV18,TRBJ2-1,-,CASSPRRQNSYNEQFF,TGTGCCAGCTCACCCAGGCGGCAGAACTCCTACAATGAGCAGTTCTTC
once,TRBV5-1,TRBJ1-2,TRBD1,CASSLWTGIIVGDGYTF,TGCGCCAGCAGCTTGTGGACAGGCATTATAGTCGGGGATGGCTACACCTTC
-,TRBV5-6,TRBJ2-7,-,CASSLVTQGTNRNEQYF,TGTGCCAGCAGCTTGGTGACCCAGGGTACAAACAGGAACGAGCAGTACTTC
-,TRBV28,TRBJ2-7,-,CASSYVGEQYF,TGTGCCAGCAGTTATGTGGGCGAGCAGTACTTC
-,TRBV5-1,TRBJ2-5,TRBD1,CASSPGQGSGETQYF,TGCGCCAGCAGCCCCGGACAGGGCAGCGGAGAGACCCAGTACTTC
-,TRBV2,TRBJ1-2,-,CASRGLNYGYTF,TGTGCCAGCAGGGGCCTAAACTATGGCTACACCTTC
-,TRBV28,TRBJ2-6,-,CASSQGPPTQSRANVLTF,TGTGCCAGCAGTCAAGGCCCTCCGACACAAAGTCGGGCCAACGTCCTGACTTTC
-,TRBV5-1,TRBJ1-5,TRBD1,CASSLGLPGQGSQPQHF,TGCGCCAGCAGCTTGGGTCTACCGGGACAGGGGAGTCAGCCCCAGCATTTT
-,TRBV7-2,TRBJ2-1,-,CASSLLEGLEQFF,TGTGCCAGCAGCCTCTTGGAAGGGCTTGAGCAGTTCTTC
-,TRBV7-9,TRBJ2-3,TRBD1,CASSPRQGGTDTQYF,TGTGCCAGCAGCCCGAGACAGGGTGGGACAGATACGCAGTATTTT
-,TRBV28,TRBJ2-4,TRBD1,CASSEDRARKNIQYF,TGTGCCAGCAGCGAGGACAGGGCACGTAAAAACATTCAGTACTTC
-,TRBV18,TRBJ2-1,TRBD2,CASSPASGGHLSYNEQFF,TGTGCCAGCTCACCAGCTAGCGGGGGCCACCTTTCCTACAATGAGCAGTTCTTC